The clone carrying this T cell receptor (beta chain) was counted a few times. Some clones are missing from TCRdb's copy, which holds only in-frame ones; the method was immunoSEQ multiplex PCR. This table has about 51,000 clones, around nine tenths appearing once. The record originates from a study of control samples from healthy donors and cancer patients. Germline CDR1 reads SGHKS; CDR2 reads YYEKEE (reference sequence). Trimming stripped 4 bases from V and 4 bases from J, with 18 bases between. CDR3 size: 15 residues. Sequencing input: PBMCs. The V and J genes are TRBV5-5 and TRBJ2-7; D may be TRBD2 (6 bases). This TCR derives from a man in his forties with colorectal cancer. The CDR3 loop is CASSQEGFSTYEQYF. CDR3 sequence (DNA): TGTGCCAGCAGCCAGGAGGGATTCTCCACTTACGAGCAGTACTTC.